This record concerns one TCR beta chain sequence. Measured with immunoSEQ multiplex PCR; TCRdb has only the in-frame clones, and not every one. The table has more than 150,000 clones, about nine tenths seen once; the top ten hold 1.8%. This sample is part of a study of T cell responses to AZD1222 COVID-19 vaccine. CDR1 is PRHDT and CDR2 is FYEKMQ in the germline V gene (reference sequence). The germline V and J ends were trimmed by 4 bases and 0 bases, with 10 bases remaining between them. CDR3 size: 14 residues. The chain recombines TRBV13 with TRBJ2-7; D possibly corresponds to TRBD1 (6 bases). This specimen was peripheral blood, taken on day 0 of AZD1222 vaccination. The sequence derives from an adult in good health. The chain's CDR3 is CASSSRQDSYEQYF. CDR3 DNA sequence: TGTGCCAGCAGCTCGCGACAGGACTCCTACGAGCAGTACTTC.